Given below is one T cell receptor (beta chain) in context. The CDR3 runs 13 residues. Germline V gives CDR1 GTSNPN, CDR2 SVGIG (reference sequence). V lost 4 bases, J lost 2 bases, and 10 bases lay in between. These data belong to a study of T cell clonotyping in hematopoietic cell transplantation. Clones were sequenced by immunoSEQ multiplex PCR, and TCRdb holds only the in-frame ones, with some missing. The table lists around 15,000 clones, around 98% of them singletons. The receptor was derived from a female patient aged 50-60 years who had an allogeneic stem cell transplant from an unrelated donor, so T cells may come from the graft donor. Some clones in this sample may be carry-over from other donors' samples. The chain recombines TRBV30 with TRBJ2-3, with D hard to call. Here the sequenced sample was peripheral blood mononuclear cells, taken 30 days after allogeneic stem cell transplant. CDR3 loop: CAWIDPFTDTQYF. The CDR3 nucleotides read TGTGCCTGGATCGACCCTTTCACAGATACGCAGTATTTT.